The text below deals with one T cell receptor beta chain. Its antigen is unknown. This table comes from immunoSEQ multiplex PCR, and its TCRdb copy is limited to in-frame clones, with some not included. The table records approximately 58,000 clones, about 76% of them present only once. This specimen belongs to a study of OX40 agonist ivuxolimab in advanced cancers. Study-level background: Patients receiving dose escalation had hepatocellular carcinoma, melanoma, renal cell or head and neck cancer. Study outcomes and limitations: What antigens the expanded peripheral T cells recognized was never established. More expanded clones were seen, on average, in CD8+ T cells than in CD4+. At doses 0.1 to 3.0 mg/kg, CD4+ and CD8+ clones expanded.

Germline values: CDR1 MNHEY, CDR2 SVGAGI. CDR3 length: 11 amino acids. Trimming took 8 bases from V and 7 from J, leaving 11 bases between them. The TCR was taken from an adult with an advanced solid tumor such as melanoma, head and neck, liver or kidney cancer. The V and J genes are TRBV6-5 and TRBJ1-1; maybe TRBD1 (5 bases). Sequencing used CD4+ or CD8+ T cells sorted from blood, obtained in a trial of the OX40 agonist ivuxolimab. In nucleotides, the CDR3 is TGTGCCAGCGAGGGGCTGAGTGAAGCTTTCTTT. Protein: CASEGLSEAFF.